The clone carrying this T cell receptor (beta chain) came up many times. The entry originates in a study of regulatory T cells in long-lasting Graves disease. Time point given: newly diagnosed GD, antithyroid drugs for less than 3 months. Extracted PBMC RNA gave rise to the TCR library. The authors diagnosed Graves' disease using American Thyroid Association guidelines. According to the study, TCR beta libraries were built with iRepertoire HTBI primers and CDR3-region Arm-PCR. From the multiplex PCR reads, TCRdb called clonotypes with MiXCR, one entry per CDR3 protein. The sample contains some 500,000 distinct CDR3 sequences, roughly 15% of which appear only once. These data are also associated with another study on T cells in Graves' hyperthyroidism and ophthalmopathy. That study reports: HTBI primers were employed in a first-round RT-PCR of the TCR CDR3. Prediction of ophthalmopathy progression came a median around 6 months pre-onset.

The specimen was peripheral blood mononuclear cells (PBMCs), collected at new diagnosis, from a patient treated with antithyroid drugs. This TCR derives from a middle-aged woman with Graves disease.

The CDR3 sequence: CASSLEGKQPQHF. CDR3 DNA: TGCGCCAGCAGCTTGGAGGGGAAACAGCCCCAGCATTTT. V gene TRBV5-1 combines with J gene TRBJ1-5, with a weak D call TRBD1 (5 bases). The V gene lost 0 bases and the J gene lost 7 bases, with 8 bases spanning the gap. The germline CDR1 and CDR2 sequences are SGHRS and YFSETQ. The CDR3 consists of 13 residues.